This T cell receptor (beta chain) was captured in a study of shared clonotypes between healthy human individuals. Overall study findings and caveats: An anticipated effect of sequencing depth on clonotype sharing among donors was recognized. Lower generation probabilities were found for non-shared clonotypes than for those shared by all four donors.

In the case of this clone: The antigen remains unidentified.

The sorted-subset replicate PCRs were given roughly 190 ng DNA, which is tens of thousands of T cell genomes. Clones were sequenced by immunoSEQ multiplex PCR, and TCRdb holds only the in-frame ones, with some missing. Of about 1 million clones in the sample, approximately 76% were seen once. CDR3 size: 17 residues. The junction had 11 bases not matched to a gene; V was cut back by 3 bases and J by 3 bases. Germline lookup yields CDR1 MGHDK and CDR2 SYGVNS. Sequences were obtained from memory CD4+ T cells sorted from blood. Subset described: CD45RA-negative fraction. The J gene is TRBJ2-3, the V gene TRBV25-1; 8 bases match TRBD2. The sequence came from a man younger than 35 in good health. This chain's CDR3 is CASSDRGSGGRTDTQYF. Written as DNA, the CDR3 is TGTGCCAGCAGTGATCGGGGGAGCGGGGGTAGGACAGATACGCAGTATTTT.